This TCR beta chain was sequenced during a study of PD-L1 blockade in urothelial cancer. As for time point: pretreatment peripheral blood. CDR3 length: 13 amino acids. Germline-derived CDR1 and CDR2 are SGHVS and FQNEAQ. The ends were cut back, 5 bases at V and 4 bases at J, with 9 bases in the middle. Generated by immunoSEQ multiplex PCR, the TCRdb table keeps only in-frame clones and is missing some. This table has about 45,000 clones, roughly 90% appearing once. The receptor comes from a donor aged 40 or older with urothelial cancer. This material consisted of PBMCs, taken around atezolizumab (anti-PD-L1) treatment. This chain links TRBV7-8 with TRBJ2-1; tentative D call: TRBD1 (6 bases). CDR3: CASSPQGYNEQFF. CDR3 sequence (DNA): TGTGCCAGCAGCCCCCAGGGGTACAATGAGCAGTTCTTC.